The clone carrying this TCR beta chain was counted many times. The data belong to a study of T-cell memory formation after mild COVID-19. On the study more broadly: Among the donors, TCR clusters were largely specific to each donor.

5'RACE primed at constant segments yielded TCR alpha and TCR beta cDNA libraries bearing sample barcodes and UMIs. MiXCR, applied by TCRdb to the 5' RACE reads, yields one record per CDR3 protein. Of about 110,000 distinct CDR3 sequences in the sample, about a sixth were seen once. Germline values: CDR1 SGHDT, CDR2 YYEEEE. Trimming cost V 4 bases and J 8 bases; bases outside gene matches: 7. The CDR3 is 13 amino acids. The sample was PBMCs or a T cell subset sorted from them (not recorded which). V gene TRBV5-6 combines with J gene TRBJ1-1, with 8 bases matching TRBD1. The receptor was derived from an adult woman who had mild COVID-19 (a few samples of this study predate the infection). Cell type and time point are not known. The CDR3 loop reads CASSPWTGFEAFF. The CDR3, as DNA: TGTGCCAGCAGCCCTTGGACAGGGTTCGAAGCTTTCTTT.